These 20 T cell receptor beta chains originate from one sample sequenced in a study of T-cell memory formation after mild COVID-19. TCRdb fed the 5' RACE reads into MiXCR, producing one record per CDR3 protein. The sample has more than 350,000 distinct CDR3 sequences, around a fifth seen once. The sample consisted of PBMCs or a T cell subset sorted from them (not recorded which). These receptors were collected from an adult woman who had mild COVID-19 (a few samples of this study predate the infection). Cell type and time point are not known.

The J gene is TRBJ1-2, the V gene TRBV6-2 or TRBV6-3, with no clear D. The CDR3 is 15 amino acids. Trimming took off 6 bases at V and 6 bases at J, with 20 bases between the two ends. From germline, CDR1 is MNHEY and CDR2 SVGEGT. This CDR3 is CASRREEGLLDGYTF. CDR3 DNA: TGTGCCAGCAGAAGAGAAGAAGGGTTGTTGGATGGCTACACCTTC.

This clonotype was detected a few times. The chain has TRBV7-3 and TRBJ2-1, with D perhaps matching TRBD1 (5 bases). Trimming removed 7 bases from V and 9 bases from J, with 22 bases in between. This CDR3 region has 15 residues. CDR1 and CDR2 from the germline V gene are SGHTA and FQGTGA. CDR3 region: CASTLGPHSQGEQFF. The DNA for the CDR3 is TGTGCCAGCACCTTGGGCCCCCATTCTCAGGGTGAGCAGTTCTTC.

This clonotype has a handful of counts. The chain couples TRBV5-1 to TRBJ2-2; TRBD1 matches at 7 bases. Germline trimming cut 0 bases from V and 7 bases from J; bases unmatched to any gene: 3. In germline, CDR1 is SGHRS, CDR2 YFSETQ. The CDR3 has 14 amino acids. CDR3 residues: CASSLDRGGGELFF. In DNA form, the CDR3 reads TGCGCCAGCAGCTTGGACAGGGGCGGCGGGGAGCTGTTTTTT.

In this sample, this clonotype turned up a few times. A read error may produce the germline difference seen at one junction end. V is TRBV7-8 and J is TRBJ2-3; the D gene is possibly TRBD1 (6 bases). Germline CDR1 and CDR2: SGHVS and FQNEAQ. CDR3 length equals 12 residues. This CDR3 is CASRARTDKQYF. CDR3 coding DNA: TGTGCCAGCAGGGCCCGGACAGATAAGCAGTATTTT.

This clonotype was counted many times. The chain joins TRBV4-1 to TRBJ2-2; D not certain. This CDR3 comprises 12 residues. Trimming removed 1 base from V and 7 bases from J, with 4 bases in between. Germline V lookup: CDR1 MGHRA, CDR2 YSYEKL. The CDR3 DNA sequence: TGCGCCAGCAGCCAAGGGGGCGGGGAGCTGTTTTTT. This encodes CASSQGGGELFF.

CDR3: CASSRYRDNLGEKLFF. DNA for the CDR3: TGTGCCAGCAGCCGATACCGGGACAACCTAGGGGAAAAACTGTTTTTT. The chain couples TRBV11-2 to TRBJ1-4; possible D gene TRBD1, 6 bases. CDR1 and CDR2 from the germline V gene are SGHAT and FQNNGV. Deletions cut 5 bases from V and 8 bases from J, with 21 bases between. CDR3 length equals 16 residues.

The rearrangement uses TRBV20-1 and TRBJ2-1; tentatively, D is TRBD2 (5 bases). V lost 0 bases and J 3 bases, leaving 12 bases between the germline ends. The CDR3 loop spans 15 amino acids. Germline V CDR1 and CDR2: DFQATT, SNEGSKA (reference sequence). In nucleotides, the CDR3 is TGCAGTGCTAGAGATACTCGGGGAAACTACAATGAGCAGTTCTTC. This encodes CSARDTRGNYNEQFF.

This clonotype was detected only a few times. V and J are TRBV7-2 and TRBJ1-5; tentative D call: TRBD1 (6 bases). Trimming stripped 3 bases from V and 3 bases from J, with 21 bases between. CDR3 size: 18 residues. Germline V lookup: CDR1 SGHTA, CDR2 FQGNSA. CDR3 nucleotide sequence: TGTGCCAGCAGCTTCACCGACTTCATGACAGGAGACAATCAGCCCCAGCATTTT. The encoded protein is CASSFTDFMTGDNQPQHF.

This sequence joins TRBV18 and TRBJ2-7, with D perhaps matching TRBD1 or TRBD2 (5 bases each). With 3 bases removed from V and 2 bases from J, the gap between germline ends came to 14 bases. Germline CDR1 KGHSH, CDR2 LQKENI. The CDR3 loop spans 15 amino acids. The CDR3 region is CASSPDRDPTYEQYF. The DNA of the CDR3 is TGTGCCAGCTCACCGGACCGGGACCCAACCTACGAGCAGTACTTC.

V is TRBV25-1 and J is TRBJ1-2, with 8 bases that match TRBD1. This CDR3 is built from 14 residues. V shed 4 bases and J 5 bases; nucleotides not matched to a gene: 6. Germline CDR1 is MGHDK and CDR2 is SYGVNS. The CDR3 coding sequence is TGTGCCAGCAGTGGCGAGACAGGGGTTTATGGCTACACCTTC. This sequence encodes CASSGETGVYGYTF.

This clonotype was seen at least ten times. This chain uses TRBV12-3 or TRBV12-4 with TRBJ2-2, with 11 nucleotides matching TRBD2. Germline trimming cut 5 bases from V and 6 bases from J; bases unmatched to any gene: 14. CDR3 length: 18 amino acids. In DNA, the CDR3 is TGTGCCAGCAGTCTGATAGCGGGAGGGCCGGTCAACTCCGGGGAGCTGTTTTTT. It translates to CASSLIAGGPVNSGELFF.

The sample holds many counts of this clonotype. The V gene is TRBV5-6, the J gene TRBJ2-1; a weak D match, TRBD2 (6 bases). The CDR3 totals 14 residues. V lost 2 bases and J 7 bases, leaving 13 bases between the germline ends. CDR1 is SGHDT and CDR2 is YYEEEE in the germline V gene. In nucleotides, the CDR3 is TGTGCCAGCAGCTTTCCGGCGGGGAATAATGAGCAGTTCTTC. Its translation is CASSFPAGNNEQFF.

V gene TRBV10-3 combines with J gene TRBJ2-2, with D hard to call. The germline V gene encodes CDR1 ENHRY and CDR2 SYGVKD. The CDR3 loop spans 15 amino acids. V was shortened by 4 bases and J by 0 bases, with 9 bases between the two germline ends. In DNA form, the CDR3 reads TGTGCCATCAGTGTTTGGTATGCGAACACCGGGGAGCTGTTTTTT. It codes for CAISVWYANTGELFF.

The CDR3 bases are TGTGCCAGCAGCGTAATGGACTCCGAGACCCAGTACTTC. Protein: CASSVMDSETQYF. The V gene is TRBV9, the J gene TRBJ2-5; weak D call: TRBD2 (5 bases). This CDR3 has 13 amino acids. The germline V gene encodes CDR1 SGDLS and CDR2 YYNGEE. V dropped 1 base and J dropped 5 bases, with 9 bases sitting between them.

The V and J genes are TRBV12-3 or TRBV12-4 and TRBJ1-1, with 11 positions matching TRBD1. The CDR3 has 16 residues. V was clipped by 6 bases and J by 1 base; unmatched bases: 7. In DNA, the CDR3 is TGTGCCAGCAGATCCGGACAGGGGGCCAAGAACACTGAAGCTTTCTTT. This sequence encodes CASRSGQGAKNTEAFF.

This clonotype was seen many times. The chain carries TRBV7-6 and TRBJ2-3; the match to TRBD1 covers 10 bases. The trim removed 4 bases at V and 6 bases at J, leaving 4 bases unmatched. The CDR3 consists of 14 residues. CDR1 is SGHVS, CDR2 FNYEAQ, per germline. The CDR3 here is CASSSTGGQDTQYF. The DNA for the CDR3 is TGTGCCAGCAGCTCGACAGGGGGCCAGGATACGCAGTATTTT.

This rearrangement joins TRBV7-8 to TRBJ1-1, with 8 bases matching TRBD1. After removal of 1 base from V and 6 bases from J, the junction contained 7 bases not matched to a gene. The CDR3 contains 15 residues. The germline CDR1 and CDR2 sequences are SGHVS and FQNEAQ. CDR3 protein: CASSLEADRVAEAFF. The CDR3 DNA is TGTGCCAGCAGCTTAGAGGCGGACAGGGTGGCTGAAGCTTTCTTT.

This rearrangement joins TRBV7-3 to TRBJ2-1; D gene uncertain. Germline CDR1 is SGHTA and CDR2 is FQGTGA. The CDR3 has 15 residues. V gave up 1 base and J gave up 4 bases, with 11 bases separating them. The CDR3 bases are TGTGCCAGCAGCTTAAGTGCCGCGCGGTACAATGAGCAGTTCTTC. It specifies CASSLSAARYNEQFF.

The CDR3 DNA reads TGTGCCAGCAGCGGGACTAGCGGGGGGCGGAACAATGAGCAGTTCTTC. It specifies CASSGTSGGRNNEQFF. V and J are TRBV3-1 and TRBJ2-1; the match to TRBD2 covers 15 bases. The CDR3 length is 16 residues. Germline CDR1 and CDR2: LGHDT and YNNKEL (reference sequence). J gave up 5 bases and V 5 bases, and 4 bases lay outside the gene matches.

In this sample, this clonotype turned up a few times. The chain carries TRBV6-6 and TRBJ2-7; the D gene is possibly TRBD1 (5 bases). V was cut by 3 bases and J by 4 bases, with 10 bases left in between. The CDR3 spans 13 residues. CDR1 is MNHNY, CDR2 SVGAGI, per germline (reference sequence). The CDR3, as DNA: TGTGCCAGCAGTTATTACGACAGTTACGAGCAGTACTTC. This codes for CASSYYDSYEQYF.